The 25 T cell receptor beta chains in this list originate from one sample, sequenced in a study of control samples from healthy donors and cancer patients. The protocol was immunoSEQ multiplex PCR, while the TCRdb copy is restricted to in-frame clones and leaves out a portion. The data show under 30,000 clones, over 75% seen once. Source material: PBMCs. These TCRs come from a woman in her fifties or sixties with head and neck cancer.

The chain joins TRBV12-3 or TRBV12-4 to TRBJ1-2; TRBD1 might be the D (5 bases). The CDR3 loop spans 13 amino acids. V dropped 2 bases and J dropped 6 bases, with 10 bases sitting between them. Here the CDR3 DNA reads TGTGCCAGCAGTTTAACCAGGGTTAATGGCTACACCTTC. Translation: CASSLTRVNGYTF.

The V and J genes are TRBV7-9 and TRBJ2-7; D unresolved. The V end was cut by 4 bases, the J end by 4 bases, with 8 bases between. CDR3 length: 12 amino acids. Per germline, CDR1 SEHNR and CDR2 FQNEAQ (reference sequence). CDR3 amino acids: CASSSTPYEQYF. CDR3 sequence (DNA): TGTGCCAGCAGCTCGACACCTTACGAGCAGTACTTC.

The rearrangement uses TRBV29-1 and TRBJ1-2; no definite D call. The CDR3 contains 11 residues. CDR1 is SQVTM, CDR2 ANQGSEA, per germline. Trimming cost V 2 bases and J 3 bases, with 4 bases left between them. CDR3 coding DNA: TGCAGCGTTGAACAGGACTATGGCTACACCTTC. Its translation: CSVEQDYGYTF.

This rearrangement joins TRBV10-3 to TRBJ1-5, with 8 bases fitting TRBD1. Germline values: CDR1 ENHRY, CDR2 SYGVKD. V was clipped by 10 bases and J by 3 bases; unmatched bases: 5. The CDR3 sequence is 13 residues long. The CDR3 bases are TGTGCCACTTCACAGGGGGACAATCAGCCCCAGCATTTT. Protein: CATSQGDNQPQHF.

To note about this clone: At one end, the junction sequence differs from germline, possibly due to a read error. The chain is built from TRBV7-3 and TRBJ1-4; weak D call: TRBD1 (5 bases). This CDR3 is 13 amino acids long. Germline V gene data show CDR1 as SGHTA and CDR2 as FQGTGA. The CDR3 sequence is CASSITGNEKLFF. The CDR3 DNA reads TGTGCCAGCAGCATAACAGGAAATGAAAAACTGTTTTTT.

The chain employs TRBV10-2 and TRBJ1-5; weak D call: TRBD1 (6 bases). Germline V gene data show CDR1 as WSHSY and CDR2 as SAAADI. V shed 6 bases and J shed 3 bases, with 21 bases lying between them. The CDR3 loop spans 17 amino acids. The CDR3 loop reads CASSPGLAGANNQPQHF. For the CDR3, the DNA is TGCGCCAGCAGCCCTGGCCTCGCAGGGGCAAACAATCAGCCCCAGCATTTT.

This chain connects TRBV6-2 or TRBV6-3 to TRBJ1-5; D gene unclear. Trimming left V 6 bases short and J 0 bases short, with 21 bases between. This CDR3 has 18 residues. Germline CDR1 and CDR2: MNHEY and SVGEGT. DNA for the CDR3: TGTGCCAGCAGCCCTCCTTGGGTACGGACTTATAGCAATCAGCCCCAGCATTTT. This sequence encodes CASSPPWVRTYSNQPQHF.

The chain couples TRBV6-5 to TRBJ2-7, with TRBD1 matching 8 bases. V lost 5 bases and J lost 1; bases outside the gene matches: 7. The length of the CDR3 is 15 residues. Germline loops: CDR1 MNHEY, CDR2 SVGAGI. The CDR3 reads CASSRRRGLSYEQYF. The CDR3 nucleotides read TGTGCCAGCAGTCGGCGCAGGGGGCTGTCCTACGAGCAGTACTTC.

This clone was detected only a few times. This chain connects TRBV5-1 to TRBJ2-1, with unresolved D. The V end was cut by 0 bases, the J end by 8 bases, with 15 bases between. Germline V gives CDR1 SGHRS, CDR2 YFSETQ. The CDR3 consists of 15 residues. The CDR3 region has the DNA TGCGCCAGCAGCTTGGAGATTCAGAGGACCGATGAGCAGTTCTTC. It yields the protein CASSLEIQRTDEQFF. The full variable domain, completed using reference TRBV5-1 and TRBJ2-1, is KAGVTQTPRYLIKTRGQQVTLSCSPISGHRSVSWYQQTPGQGLQFLFEYFSETQRNKGNFPGRFSGRQFSNSRSEMNVSTLELGDSALYLCASSLEIQRTDEQFFGPGTRLTVL.

This clone has just one count. V and J are TRBV4-1 and TRBJ2-1; 13 bases are a match to TRBD2. The length of the CDR3 is 19 residues. CDR1 and CDR2 (germline): MGHRA, YSYEKL. The junction had 15 bases not matched to a gene; V was cut back by 8 bases and J by 2 bases. CDR3 in amino acids: CASAWTSGRILRTYNEQFF. The CDR3 DNA sequence: TGCGCCAGCGCATGGACTAGCGGGAGAATATTGAGGACCTACAATGAGCAGTTCTTC.

Note on this clone: Other DNA sequences from this sample encode an identical CDR3 as well. The V call is TRBV2, the J call TRBJ2-3; D ambiguous. The CDR3 covers 12 residues. V lost 6 bases and J lost 0, with 4 bases in between. Germline V gives CDR1 SNHLY, CDR2 FYNNEI. Here the CDR3 DNA reads TGTGCCAGCAGGGCCAGCACAGATACGCAGTATTTT. This gives the protein CASRASTDTQYF.

This chain links TRBV7-2 with TRBJ2-5, with TRBD2 matching 12 bases. Per germline, CDR1 SGHTA and CDR2 FQGNSA. The CDR3 is 16 amino acids. The V segment lost 5 bases and the J segment 1 base; nucleotides outside the gene matches: 5. The CDR3 is CASSLGLAGRQETQYF. The CDR3 DNA reads TGTGCCAGCAGCCTCGGACTAGCGGGGCGCCAAGAGACCCAGTACTTC. Variable domain in full (rest from reference TRBV7-2 and TRBJ2-5): GAGVSQSPSNKVTEKGKDVELRCDPISGHTALYWYRQSLGQGLEFLIYFQGNSAPDKSGLPSDRFSAERTGGSVSTLTIQRTQQEDSAVYLCASSLGLAGRQETQYFGPGTRLLVL.

Comment on this clone: Other DNA sequences in this specimen translate into the identical CDR3. The V gene is TRBV7-8, the J gene TRBJ2-7; 8 bases line up with TRBD2. V trimming: 4 bases; J trimming: 0 bases; junction bases outside the gene matches: 14. CDR3 size: 18 residues. In germline, CDR1 is SGHVS, CDR2 FQNEAQ. CDR3 amino acids: CASSSTRGGRGDSYEQYF. The CDR3 DNA reads TGTGCCAGCAGCTCAACCCGGGGTGGGCGGGGGGACTCCTACGAGCAGTACTTC.

The CDR3 sequence is CASSFRTAEETQYF. The CDR3 DNA follows: TGCGCCAGCAGCTTCCGGACGGCTGAAGAGACCCAGTACTTC. This chain uses TRBV5-1 with TRBJ2-5; D unclear. Germline V gene data show CDR1 as SGHRS and CDR2 as YFSETQ. V lost 2 bases and J lost 3, with 11 bases in between. CDR3 size: 14 residues.

The CDR3: CASSGYVTPSTDTQYF. The CDR3 coding sequence is TGTGCCAGCAGCGGGTATGTGACCCCAAGCACAGATACGCAGTATTTT. This chain connects TRBV7-6 to TRBJ2-3; no clear D gene. The V gene lost 5 bases and the J gene lost 0 bases, with 15 bases spanning the gap. Germline CDR1 reads SGHVS; CDR2 reads FNYEAQ. The CDR3 is made up of 16 amino acids.

This chain connects TRBV7-9 to TRBJ1-1; D is uncertain. The CDR3 contains 11 residues. The V and J ends lost 6 bases and 5 bases respectively, with 7 bases between them. CDR1 is SEHNR, CDR2 FQNEAQ, per germline (reference sequence). CDR3 sequence (DNA): TGTGCCAGCAGGGGAAGAACTGAAGCTTTCTTT. This gives the protein CASRGRTEAFF.

V is TRBV28 and J is TRBJ2-2; 7 bases agree with TRBD1. This CDR3 region has 15 residues. Trimming at V came to 2 bases and at J to 4 bases, leaving 4 bases not matched to a gene. Germline V gene lookup returns CDR1 MDHEN and CDR2 SYDVKM. The CDR3 DNA reads as TGTGCCAGCAGTTTACCAGGGACAGTCACCGGGGAGCTGTTTTTT. Residues: CASSLPGTVTGELFF.

The chain combines TRBV19 with TRBJ1-3, with D possibly TRBD1 on 5 matching bases. From germline, CDR1 is LNHDA and CDR2 SQIVND (reference sequence). This CDR3 is 15 amino acids long. Trimming shortened V by 5 bases and J by 2 bases, and 13 bases separated the two germline ends. CDR3 residues: CASSADTGTGNTIYF. The CDR3 nucleotides read TGTGCCAGTAGTGCGGACACGGGCACTGGAAACACCATATATTTT.

Here the CDR3 DNA reads TGTGCCTGGAGTGGGACTAGCGGGAGTAGGGATGAGCAGTTCTTC. Translating gives CAWSGTSGSRDEQFF. V and J are TRBV30 and TRBJ2-1, with 13 bases aligning to TRBD2. Germline V gene lookup returns CDR1 GTSNPN and CDR2 SVGIG (reference sequence). The CDR3 extends over 15 amino acids. V was pared by 1 base and J by 8 bases, with 5 bases of the junction left unmatched.

This rearrangement joins TRBV4-3 to TRBJ1-1; unclear D gene. The V end was cut by 0 bases, the J end by 4 bases, with 12 bases between. This CDR3 has 15 amino acids. In germline, CDR1 is LGHNA, CDR2 YSLEER. CDR3 protein: CASSQDLRAGTEAFF. DNA for the CDR3: TGCGCCAGCAGCCAAGATCTTAGGGCGGGCACTGAAGCTTTCTTT.

This clone came up once. The chain has TRBV18 and TRBJ2-6; possibly TRBD1 or TRBD2 for D (5 bases each). V was trimmed by 2 bases and J by 0 bases, leaving 17 bases between them. The germline gives CDR1 KGHSH, CDR2 LQKENI. The CDR3 is 19 amino acids. CDR3 in DNA: TGTGCCAGCTCACCAAGGGGCCCGGGACGAGGCTCTGGGGCCAACGTCCTGACTTTC. As protein: CASSPRGPGRGSGANVLTF. The variable domain in full, completed from reference TRBV18 and TRBJ2-6, reads NAGVMQNPRHLVRRRGQEARLRCSPMKGHSHVYWYRQLPEEGLKFMVYLQKENIIDESGMPKERFSAEFPKEGPSILRIQQVVRGDSAAYFCASSPRGPGRGSGANVLTFGAGSRLTVL.

The chain has TRBV6-2 or TRBV6-3 and TRBJ1-1; D is unresolved. V gave up 4 bases and J gave up 0 bases, with 6 bases separating them. The germline V gene encodes CDR1 MNHEY and CDR2 SVGEGT. The CDR3 totals 13 residues. CDR3 region: CASSSFLNTEAFF. The CDR3 coding sequence is TGTGCCAGCAGTTCCTTTTTGAACACTGAAGCTTTCTTT.

The chain carries TRBV27 and TRBJ1-2, with TRBD1 identical over 11 bases. Germline trimming cut 6 bases from V and 12 bases from J; bases unmatched to any gene: 18. The CDR3 covers 16 residues. The germline CDR1 and CDR2 sequences are MNHEY and SMNVEV (reference sequence). DNA of the CDR3: TGTGCCAGCAGCCTTCTTTCTGGACAGGGGGCGAGGGGCCACACCTTC. This translates into CASSLLSGQGARGHTF.

This clone was seen just once. J is TRBJ1-2 and V is TRBV4-3; D not resolved. V lost 0 bases to trimming and J lost 4 bases, with 15 bases between them. CDR1 is LGHNA, CDR2 YSLEER, per germline. The CDR3 is 16 amino acids. The CDR3 DNA sequence: TGCGCCAGCAGCCAAGAATCTCAGGTCGGTTCCTATGGCTACACCTTC. Its protein product is CASSQESQVGSYGYTF.

V usage is TRBV6-2 or TRBV6-3 and J usage is TRBJ2-7, with D perhaps matching TRBD1 (7 bases). The V gene lost 0 bases and the J gene lost 9 bases, with 18 bases spanning the gap. This CDR3 is built from 15 residues. Germline loops: CDR1 MNHEY, CDR2 SVGEGT. CDR3 region: CASSYSPLTGTGQYF. CDR3 sequence (DNA): TGTGCCAGCAGTTACTCCCCCCTGACAGGGACTGGGCAGTACTTC.